A single count supports the clone carrying this TCR beta chain. Its specificity is unknown. V lost 1 base and J lost 9, with 10 bases in between. The germline V gene has CDR1 SGHDN and CDR2 FVKESK. This CDR3 has 14 residues. Using immunoSEQ multiplex PCR, the repertoire was profiled, and TCRdb retains in-frame clones only, with some absent. The sample lists tens of thousands of clones, 65% to 90% occurring once. This record comes from a study of OX40 agonist ivuxolimab in advanced cancers. Study-wide context: Melanoma, hepatocellular carcinoma, head and neck or renal cell cancer occurred in dose-escalation patients. Study observations and caveats: Relative to CD4+, CD8+ T cells held more expanded clones on average.

This rearrangement joins TRBV14 to TRBJ1-6; TRBD1 might be the D (5 bases). The receptor comes from an adult with an advanced solid tumor such as melanoma, head and neck, liver or kidney cancer. The specimen was CD4+ or CD8+ T cells sorted from blood, collected in a trial of the OX40 agonist ivuxolimab. CDR3: CASSQGDSLSPLHF. The CDR3 region has the DNA TGTGCCAGCAGCCAAGGAGACAGCCTTTCACCCCTCCACTTT.